What follows describes a single T cell receptor (beta chain). The CDR3 is 13 residues long. Germline V lookup: CDR1 SEHNR, CDR2 FQNEAQ (reference sequence). Trimming cost V 8 bases and J 6 bases; bases outside gene matches: 7. This table comes from immunoSEQ multiplex PCR, and its TCRdb copy is limited to in-frame clones, with some not included. The sample gives about 1.1 million clones, approximately 80% of which show up once; 0.7% to 0.95% is in the top ten. Healthy HIV-negative adults with no recent acute infections or vaccinations were recruited as donors. The data belong to a study of shared clonotypes between healthy human individuals. Background on the study: Every donor yielded three CD4 naive, three CD4 memory, two CD8 naive and one CD8 memory plate.

The V and J genes are TRBV7-9 and TRBJ1-2; 9 nucleotides align to TRBD1. The receptor's source is a man aged 18 to 30 in good health. Some clones in this sample may be carry-over from other donors' samples. Sequenced: memory CD4+ T cells from PBMCs. Subset described: CD45RA-negative fraction. The CDR3 nucleotides read TGTGCCAGCTTAGGGACAGGGTTAGATGGCTACACCTTC. It encodes CASLGTGLDGYTF.